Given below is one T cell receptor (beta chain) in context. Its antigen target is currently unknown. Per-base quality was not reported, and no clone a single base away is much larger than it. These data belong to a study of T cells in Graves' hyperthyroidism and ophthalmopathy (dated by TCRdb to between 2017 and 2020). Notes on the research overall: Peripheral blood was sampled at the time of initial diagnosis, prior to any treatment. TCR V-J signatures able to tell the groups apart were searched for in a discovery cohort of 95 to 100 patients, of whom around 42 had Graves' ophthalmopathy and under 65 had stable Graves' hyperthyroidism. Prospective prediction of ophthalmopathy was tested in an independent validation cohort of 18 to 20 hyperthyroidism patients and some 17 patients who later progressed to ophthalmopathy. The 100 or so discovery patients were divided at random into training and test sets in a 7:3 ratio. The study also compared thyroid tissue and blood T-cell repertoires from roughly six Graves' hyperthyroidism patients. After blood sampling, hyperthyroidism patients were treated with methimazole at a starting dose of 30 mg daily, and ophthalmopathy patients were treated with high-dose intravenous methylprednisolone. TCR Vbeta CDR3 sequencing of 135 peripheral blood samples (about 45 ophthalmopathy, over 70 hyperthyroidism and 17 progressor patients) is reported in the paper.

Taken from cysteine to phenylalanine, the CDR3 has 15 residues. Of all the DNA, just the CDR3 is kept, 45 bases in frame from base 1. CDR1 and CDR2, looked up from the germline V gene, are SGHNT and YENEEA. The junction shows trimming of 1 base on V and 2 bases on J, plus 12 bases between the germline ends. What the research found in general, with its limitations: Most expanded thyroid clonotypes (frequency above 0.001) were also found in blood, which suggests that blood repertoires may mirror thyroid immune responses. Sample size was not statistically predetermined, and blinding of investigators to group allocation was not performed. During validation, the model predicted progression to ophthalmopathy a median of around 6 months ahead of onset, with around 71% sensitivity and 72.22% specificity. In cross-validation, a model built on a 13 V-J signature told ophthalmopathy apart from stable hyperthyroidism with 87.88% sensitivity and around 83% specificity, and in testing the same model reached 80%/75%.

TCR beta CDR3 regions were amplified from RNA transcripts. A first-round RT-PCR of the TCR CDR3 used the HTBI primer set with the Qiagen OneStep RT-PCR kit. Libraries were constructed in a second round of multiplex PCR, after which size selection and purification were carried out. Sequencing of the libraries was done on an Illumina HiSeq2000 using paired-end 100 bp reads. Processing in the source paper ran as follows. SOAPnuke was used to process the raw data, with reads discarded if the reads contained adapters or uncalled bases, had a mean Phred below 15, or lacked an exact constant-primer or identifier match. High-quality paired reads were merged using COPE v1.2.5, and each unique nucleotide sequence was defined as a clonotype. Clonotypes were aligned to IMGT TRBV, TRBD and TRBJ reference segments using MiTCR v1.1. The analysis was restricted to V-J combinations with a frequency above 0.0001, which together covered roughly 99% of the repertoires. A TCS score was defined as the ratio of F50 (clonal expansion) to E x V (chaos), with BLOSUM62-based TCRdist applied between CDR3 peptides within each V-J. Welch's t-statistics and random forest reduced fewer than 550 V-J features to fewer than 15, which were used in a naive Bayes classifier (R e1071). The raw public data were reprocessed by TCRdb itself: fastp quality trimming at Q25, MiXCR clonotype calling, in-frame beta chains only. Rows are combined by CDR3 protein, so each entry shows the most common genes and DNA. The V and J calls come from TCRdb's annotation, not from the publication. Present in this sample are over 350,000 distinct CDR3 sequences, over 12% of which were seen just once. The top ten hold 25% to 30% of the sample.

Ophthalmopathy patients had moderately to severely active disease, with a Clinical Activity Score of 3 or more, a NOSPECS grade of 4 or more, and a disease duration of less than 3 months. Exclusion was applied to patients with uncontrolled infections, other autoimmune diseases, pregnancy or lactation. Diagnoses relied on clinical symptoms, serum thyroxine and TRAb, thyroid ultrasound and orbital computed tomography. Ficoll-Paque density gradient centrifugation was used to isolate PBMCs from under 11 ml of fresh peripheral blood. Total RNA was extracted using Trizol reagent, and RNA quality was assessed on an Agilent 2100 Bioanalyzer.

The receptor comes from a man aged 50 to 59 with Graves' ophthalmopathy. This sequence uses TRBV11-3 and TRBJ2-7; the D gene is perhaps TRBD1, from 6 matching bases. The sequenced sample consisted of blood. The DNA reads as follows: TGTGCCAGCAGCTTAGGGGGGACAACAACCTACGAGCAGTACTTC. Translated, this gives CASSLGGTTTYEQYF.